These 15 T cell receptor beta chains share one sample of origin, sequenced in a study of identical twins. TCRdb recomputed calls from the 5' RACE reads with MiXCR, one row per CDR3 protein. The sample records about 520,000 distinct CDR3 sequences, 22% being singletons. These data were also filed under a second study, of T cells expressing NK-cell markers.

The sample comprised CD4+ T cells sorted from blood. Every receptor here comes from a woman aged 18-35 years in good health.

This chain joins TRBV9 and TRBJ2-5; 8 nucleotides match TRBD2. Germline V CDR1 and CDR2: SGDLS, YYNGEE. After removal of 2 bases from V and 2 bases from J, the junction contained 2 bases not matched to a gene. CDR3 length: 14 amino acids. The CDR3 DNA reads TGTGCCAGCAGCGTTAGCGGGGCACAAGAGACCCAGTACTTC. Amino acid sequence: CASSVSGAQETQYF.

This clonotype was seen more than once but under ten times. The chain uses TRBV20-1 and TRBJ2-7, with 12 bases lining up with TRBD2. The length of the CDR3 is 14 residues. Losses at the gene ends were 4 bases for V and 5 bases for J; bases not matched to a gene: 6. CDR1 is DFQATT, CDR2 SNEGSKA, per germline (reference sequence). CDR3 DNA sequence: TGCAGTGCTATCTCTAGCGGGAGGGGCGACGAGCAGTACTTC. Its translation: CSAISSGRGDEQYF.

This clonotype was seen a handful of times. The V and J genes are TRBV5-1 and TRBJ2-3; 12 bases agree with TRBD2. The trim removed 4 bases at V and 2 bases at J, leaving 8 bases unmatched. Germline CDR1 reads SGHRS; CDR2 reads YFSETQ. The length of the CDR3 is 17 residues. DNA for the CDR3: TGCGCCAGCAGCCGAGGGACTAGCGGGTCGAACACAGATACGCAGTATTTT. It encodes CASSRGTSGSNTDTQYF.

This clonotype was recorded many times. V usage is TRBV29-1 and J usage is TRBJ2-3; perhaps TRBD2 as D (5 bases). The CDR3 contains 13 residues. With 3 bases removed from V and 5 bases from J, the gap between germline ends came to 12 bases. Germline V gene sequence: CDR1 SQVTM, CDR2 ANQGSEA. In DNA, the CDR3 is TGCAGCGTTGATGGCCTAGCTAGAGATACGCAGTATTTT. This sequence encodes CSVDGLARDTQYF.

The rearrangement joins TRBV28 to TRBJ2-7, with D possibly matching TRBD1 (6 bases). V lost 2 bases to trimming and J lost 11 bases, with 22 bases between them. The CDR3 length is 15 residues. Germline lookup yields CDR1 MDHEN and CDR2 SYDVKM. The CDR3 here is CASSLGGRRNLREYF. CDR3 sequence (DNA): TGTGCCAGCAGTTTAGGGGGCAGACGCAACCTACGTGAGTACTTC.

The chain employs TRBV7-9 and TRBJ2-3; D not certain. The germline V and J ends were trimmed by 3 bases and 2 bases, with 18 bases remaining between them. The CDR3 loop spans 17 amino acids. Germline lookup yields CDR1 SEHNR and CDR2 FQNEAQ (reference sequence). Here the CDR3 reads CASSLGFRRRATDTQYF. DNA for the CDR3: TGTGCCAGCAGCTTGGGGTTCAGGCGGAGAGCCACAGATACGCAGTATTTT.

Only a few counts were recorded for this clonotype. The CDR3 here is CASSLNPGDFTDTQYF. DNA for the CDR3: TGCGCCAGCAGCTTGAACCCGGGGGATTTCACAGATACGCAGTATTTT. This chain links TRBV5-1 with TRBJ2-3; TRBD2 might be the D (6 bases). Per the germline V gene, CDR1 is SGHRS and CDR2 is YFSETQ. The CDR3 runs 16 residues. Deletions cut 1 base from V and 2 bases from J, with 14 bases between.

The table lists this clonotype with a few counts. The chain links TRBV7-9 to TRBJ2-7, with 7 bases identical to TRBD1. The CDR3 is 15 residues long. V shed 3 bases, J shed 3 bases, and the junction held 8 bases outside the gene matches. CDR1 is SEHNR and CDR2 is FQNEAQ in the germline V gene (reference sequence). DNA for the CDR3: TGTGCCAGCAGCTTTAAGGCAGGGGGAATCTACGAGCAGTACTTC. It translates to CASSFKAGGIYEQYF.

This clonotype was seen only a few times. CDR3 nucleotide sequence: TGTGCCAGCAGCTTCATTAACTGGGACGCACAGCATTTT. Amino acids: CASSFINWDAQHF. The chain recombines TRBV7-2 with TRBJ1-5, with a tentative D call TRBD1 (5 bases). Germline CDR1 SGHTA, CDR2 FQGNSA. The CDR3 has 13 residues. Trimming pared 3 bases from V and 13 bases from J, leaving 16 bases between.

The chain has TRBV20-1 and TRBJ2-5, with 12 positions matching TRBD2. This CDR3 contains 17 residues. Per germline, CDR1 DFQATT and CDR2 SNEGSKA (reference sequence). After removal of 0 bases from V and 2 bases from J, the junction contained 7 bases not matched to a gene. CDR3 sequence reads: CSARDPLAGGIQETQYF. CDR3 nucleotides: TGCAGTGCTAGAGACCCCCTAGCGGGGGGGATTCAAGAGACCCAGTACTTC.

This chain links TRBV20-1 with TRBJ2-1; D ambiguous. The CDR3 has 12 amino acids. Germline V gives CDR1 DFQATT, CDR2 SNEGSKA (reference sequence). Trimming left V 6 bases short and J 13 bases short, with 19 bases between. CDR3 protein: CSAPQPRNGQFF. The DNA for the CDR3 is TGCAGTGCCCCCCAACCACGGAACGGACAGTTCTTC.

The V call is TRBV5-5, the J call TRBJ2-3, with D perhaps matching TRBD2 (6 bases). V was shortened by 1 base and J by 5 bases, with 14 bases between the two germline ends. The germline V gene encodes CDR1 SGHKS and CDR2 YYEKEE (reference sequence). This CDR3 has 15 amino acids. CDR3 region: CASSLSAGRVDTQYF. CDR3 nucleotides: TGTGCCAGCAGCTTGTCGGCGGGGCGTGTAGATACGCAGTATTTT.

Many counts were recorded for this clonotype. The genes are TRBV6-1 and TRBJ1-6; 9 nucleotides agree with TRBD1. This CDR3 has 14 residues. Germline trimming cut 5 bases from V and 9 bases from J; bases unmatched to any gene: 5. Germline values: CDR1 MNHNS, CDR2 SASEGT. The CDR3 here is CASSQDRGGSPLHF. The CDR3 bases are TGTGCCAGCAGTCAGGACAGGGGAGGTTCACCCCTCCACTTT.

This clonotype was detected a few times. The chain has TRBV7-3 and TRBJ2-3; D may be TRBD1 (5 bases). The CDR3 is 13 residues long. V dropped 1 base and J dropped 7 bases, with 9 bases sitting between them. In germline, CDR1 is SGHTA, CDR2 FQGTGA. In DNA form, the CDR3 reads TGTGCCAGCAGCTTAAAATCAGGGAATACGCAGTATTTT. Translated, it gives CASSLKSGNTQYF.

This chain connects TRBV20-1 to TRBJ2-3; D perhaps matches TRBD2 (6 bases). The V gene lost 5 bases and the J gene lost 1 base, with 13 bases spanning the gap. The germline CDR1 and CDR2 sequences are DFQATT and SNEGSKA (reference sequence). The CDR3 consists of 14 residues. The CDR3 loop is CSALPGRGTDTQYF. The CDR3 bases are TGCAGTGCTCTACCCGGGAGAGGCACAGATACGCAGTATTTT.